This T cell receptor beta chain was sequenced during a study of shared clonotypes between healthy human individuals. Study at large: Per donor, CD8 memory used one plate, CD8 naive used two, CD4 memory used three and CD4 naive used three. Study outcomes and limitations: Donors were few, which limited the genetic and exposure-history diversity represented.

In germline, CDR1 is SGHKS, CDR2 YYEKEE (reference sequence). Trimming left V 2 bases short and J 7 bases short, with 12 bases between. The CDR3 contains 13 residues. A remark on this clone: No antigen is known for it.

Some clones are missing from TCRdb's copy, which holds only in-frame ones; the method was immunoSEQ multiplex PCR. Of some 630,000 clones in the sample, about two thirds were seen once. The sequencing input was memory CD4+ T cells sorted from blood. Subset reported: CD45RA-negative fraction. This chain uses TRBV5-5 with TRBJ1-1; D remains unclear. This clonotype originated in a woman aged 30 to 39 in good health. CDR3 region: CASSFSGEGEAFF. The CDR3, as DNA: TGTGCCAGCAGCTTTTCCGGAGAGGGTGAAGCTTTCTTT. The variable domain in full, with the rest retrieved from reference TRBV5-5 and TRBJ1-1, is DAGVTQSPTHLIKTRGQQVTLRCSPISGHKSVSWYQQVLGQGPQFIFQYYEKEERGRGNFPDRFSARQFPNYSSELNVNALLLGDSALYLCASSFSGEGEAFFGQGTRLTVV.